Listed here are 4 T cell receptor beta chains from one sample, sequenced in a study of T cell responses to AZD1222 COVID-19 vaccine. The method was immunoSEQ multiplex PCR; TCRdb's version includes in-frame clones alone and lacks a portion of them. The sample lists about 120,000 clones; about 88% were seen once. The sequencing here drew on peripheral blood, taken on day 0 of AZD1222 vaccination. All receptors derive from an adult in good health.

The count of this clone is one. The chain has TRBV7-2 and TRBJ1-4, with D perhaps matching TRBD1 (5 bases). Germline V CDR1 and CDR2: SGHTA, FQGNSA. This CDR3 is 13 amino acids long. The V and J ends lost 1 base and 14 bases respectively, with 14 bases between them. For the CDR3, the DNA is TGTGCCAGCAGCTTAGGACCAGGGAACGGGCTGTTTTTT. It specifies CASSLGPGNGLFF.

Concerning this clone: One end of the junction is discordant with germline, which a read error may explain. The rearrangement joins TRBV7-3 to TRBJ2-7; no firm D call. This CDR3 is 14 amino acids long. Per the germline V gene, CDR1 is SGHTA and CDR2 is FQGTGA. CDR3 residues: CASSVTGYSYEQYF. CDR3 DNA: TGTGCCAGCAGCGTAACCGGGTACTCCTACGAGCAGTACTTC.

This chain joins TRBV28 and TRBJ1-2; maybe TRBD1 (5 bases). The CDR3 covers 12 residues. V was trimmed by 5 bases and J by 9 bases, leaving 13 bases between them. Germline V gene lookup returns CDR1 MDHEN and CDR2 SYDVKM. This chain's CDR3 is CASSPGQGRYTF. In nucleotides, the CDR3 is TGTGCCAGCAGTCCTGGGCAGGGCCGCTACACCTTC.

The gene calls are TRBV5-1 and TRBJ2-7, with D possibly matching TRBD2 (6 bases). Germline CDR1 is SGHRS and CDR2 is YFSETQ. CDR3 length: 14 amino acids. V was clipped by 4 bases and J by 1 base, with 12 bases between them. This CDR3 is CASSRGTASYEQYF. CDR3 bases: TGCGCCAGCAGCCGCGGGACGGCATCCTACGAGCAGTACTTC.